This T cell receptor beta chain was identified in a study of response to subunit inactivated influenza vaccine. Germline CDR1 MNHEY, CDR2 SVGAGI. V lost 5 bases, J lost 4 bases, and 9 bases stayed unmatched. This CDR3 spans 16 amino acids. TCRdb processed the RT-PCR reads anew with MiXCR; each CDR3 protein has one entry. The table includes under 200,000 distinct CDR3 sequences, more than 10% detected once. This clonotype was observed a few times. These same records also appear under a second study, on T cells expressing NK-cell markers. According to that study: 5'RACE template switching with UMIs generated TCR beta cDNA. These clonotypes also led the CD3+CD56-NKG2C+ fraction in four donors. HCMV specificity of the expanded NKG2C+ T cell clones was not established.

This chain connects TRBV6-5 to TRBJ2-1, with 9 bases aligning to TRBD2. The source of this sequence is a man between 45 and 60 years old who received an inactivated influenza vaccine. Sequenced material: CD8+ T cells sorted from PBMCs, taken about 13 days after vaccination. The CDR3 loop is CASSLPQTSGYNEQFF. The CDR3 DNA sequence: TGTGCCAGCAGTCTACCACAGACTAGCGGTTACAATGAGCAGTTCTTC.